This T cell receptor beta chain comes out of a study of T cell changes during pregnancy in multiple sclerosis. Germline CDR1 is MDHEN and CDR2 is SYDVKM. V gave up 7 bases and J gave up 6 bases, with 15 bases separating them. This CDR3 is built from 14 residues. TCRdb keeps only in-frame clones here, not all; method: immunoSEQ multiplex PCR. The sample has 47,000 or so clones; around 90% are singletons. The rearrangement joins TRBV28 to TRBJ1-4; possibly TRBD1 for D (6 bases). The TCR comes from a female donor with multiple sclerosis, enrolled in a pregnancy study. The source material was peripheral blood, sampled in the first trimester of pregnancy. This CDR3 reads CASTMGGLDEKLFF. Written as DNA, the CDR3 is TGTGCCAGCACCATGGGGGGGCTGGATGAAAAACTGTTTTTT.